The 13 T cell receptor beta chains presented below share a single source sample, sequenced in a study of blood T cell repertoires in COVID-19. Produced via immunoSEQ multiplex PCR; TCRdb's table is partial and in-frame only. The sample has about 310,000 clones; about nine tenths are singletons. Sequenced input: PBMCs or T cells enriched from blood (not recorded which). These receptors originate from a man in his sixties who had recovered from COVID-19.

The CDR3, as DNA: TGTGCCAGTCGGGACACCTCTGGAAACACCATATATTTT. Translation gives CASRDTSGNTIYF. The chain links TRBV19 to TRBJ1-3; a possible D gene is TRBD1 (6 bases). Germline V gives CDR1 LNHDA, CDR2 SQIVND (reference sequence). Trimming left V 8 bases short and J 0 bases short, with 8 bases between. The CDR3 contains 13 residues.

This chain joins TRBV7-6 and TRBJ2-7; a weak D match, TRBD1 (5 bases). The germline V and J ends were trimmed by 5 bases and 3 bases, with 20 bases remaining between them. CDR1 and CDR2 (germline): SGHVS, FNYEAQ. The CDR3 contains 16 residues. The CDR3 bases are TGTGCCAGCAGCCCCCCCGGCAGGGATAGGAGCTACGAGCAGTACTTC. Its protein product is CASSPPGRDRSYEQYF.

The gene calls are TRBV28 and TRBJ2-7; 13 bases fit TRBD2. Germline V CDR1 and CDR2: MDHEN, SYDVKM. V was clipped by 7 bases and J by 4 bases; unmatched bases: 7. The CDR3 is 15 amino acids. The CDR3 sequence is CASTKGLAGAYEQYF. DNA for the CDR3: TGTGCCAGCACCAAAGGACTAGCGGGAGCATACGAGCAGTACTTC.

The J gene is TRBJ1-1, the V gene TRBV18; D not resolved. This CDR3 has 15 amino acids. The germline V gene encodes CDR1 KGHSH and CDR2 LQKENI. Trimming left V 6 bases short and J 7 bases short, with 21 bases between. CDR3 residues: CASSPSGGALVEAFF. The CDR3 DNA reads as TGTGCCAGCTCCCCGTCGGGAGGAGCATTGGTTGAAGCTTTCTTT.

This chain links TRBV5-1 with TRBJ2-2; no clear D gene. This CDR3 is 15 amino acids long. Germline CDR1 reads SGHRS; CDR2 reads YFSETQ. Trimming left V 0 bases short and J 5 bases short, with 11 bases between. CDR3 residues: CASSLGAAYTGELFF. In nucleotides, the CDR3 is TGCGCCAGCAGCTTGGGGGCAGCTTATACCGGGGAGCTGTTTTTT.

CDR3 loop: CASSSTSGRATDTQYF. In nucleotides, the CDR3 is TGTGCCAGCAGCTCGACTAGCGGGAGGGCCACAGATACGCAGTATTTT. The chain employs TRBV7-2 and TRBJ2-3, with 14 bases that match TRBD2. The CDR3 runs 16 residues. Germline CDR1 reads SGHTA; CDR2 reads FQGNSA. Trimming removed 4 bases from V and 2 bases from J; junction bases left unmatched: 2.

The gene calls are TRBV11-2 and TRBJ1-6, with 7 bases that match TRBD1. V was pared by 4 bases and J by 2 bases, with 2 bases of the junction left unmatched. Germline V gene lookup returns CDR1 SGHAT and CDR2 FQNNGV. The CDR3 is made up of 15 amino acids. CDR3 in amino acids: CASSSTGPYNSPLHF. The CDR3 nucleotides read TGTGCCAGCAGCTCGACAGGGCCCTATAATTCACCCCTCCACTTT.

The CDR3 is CAWSQTGLAGVDTQYF. The CDR3 bases are TGTGCCTGGAGTCAGACCGGACTAGCGGGAGTAGATACGCAGTATTTT. The chain employs TRBV30 and TRBJ2-3, with TRBD2 identical over 13 bases. The CDR3 extends over 16 amino acids. V gave up 2 bases and J gave up 5 bases; unmatched junction bases: 7. Per the germline V gene, CDR1 is GTSNPN and CDR2 is SVGIG (reference sequence). Combining the CDR3 with reference TRBV30 and TRBJ2-3 gives the whole variable domain SQTIHQWPATLVQPVGSPLSLECTVEGTSNPNLYWYRQAAGRGLQLLFYSVGIGQISSEVPQNLSASRPQDRQFILSSKKLLLSDSGFYLCAWSQTGLAGVDTQYFGPGTRLTVL.

The CDR3 DNA sequence: TGTGCCACCAGCAGAGATAGGGGGACCAGTACATCACATGGCTACACCTTC. Residues: CATSRDRGTSTSHGYTF. V usage is TRBV15 and J usage is TRBJ1-2, with D tentatively TRBD1 (6 bases). CDR1 is LNHNV, CDR2 YYDKDF, per germline (reference sequence). Between the trimmed V and J ends, which lost 0 bases and 6 bases, there was a span of 20 bases. This CDR3 comprises 17 residues.

The chain carries TRBV11-1 and TRBJ2-7; D remains ambiguous. The V end was cut by 3 bases, the J end by 1 base, with 7 bases between. The CDR3 is 13 amino acids. Germline V gene lookup returns CDR1 SGHAT and CDR2 FQDESV (reference sequence). The CDR3 sequence: CASSFELSYEQYF. In nucleotides, the CDR3 is TGTGCCAGCAGCTTCGAGTTGTCCTACGAGCAGTACTTC.

This clone was detected a few times. The chain carries TRBV5-1 and TRBJ1-2, with D perhaps matching TRBD1 (5 bases). The germline V gene encodes CDR1 SGHRS and CDR2 YFSETQ. V lost 4 bases to trimming and J lost 5 bases, with 18 bases between them. This CDR3 is 15 amino acids long. The CDR3 bases are TGCGCCAGCAGCCCGCCGCAGGGCAGAACGTATGGCTACACCTTC. Encoded protein: CASSPPQGRTYGYTF.

The chain carries TRBV6-2 or TRBV6-3 and TRBJ1-5; no firm D call. Trimming stripped 0 bases from V and 0 bases from J, with 12 bases between. CDR3 size: 17 residues. Germline V gene data show CDR1 as MNHEY and CDR2 as SVGEGT. The CDR3 region is CASSYSVNRYSNQPQHF. The CDR3 bases are TGTGCCAGCAGTTACTCCGTAAACAGATATAGCAATCAGCCCCAGCATTTT.

This rearrangement joins TRBV28 to TRBJ1-2; TRBD1 matches 7 bases. CDR1 and CDR2 (germline): MDHEN, SYDVKM. This CDR3 spans 15 amino acids. Trimming at V came to 4 bases and at J to 5 bases, leaving 10 bases not matched to a gene. CDR3: CASSSPSTRGYGYTF. The CDR3, as DNA: TGTGCCAGCAGTTCCCCTAGTACCAGGGGGTATGGCTACACCTTC.